This T cell receptor beta chain derives from a study of neoadjuvant anti-PD-1 for oral cavity cancer. CDR1 and CDR2 from the germline V gene are LGHNT and FRNRAP. V trimming: 5 bases; J trimming: 5 bases; junction bases outside the gene matches: 5. The CDR3 spans 15 residues. The time point is: after neoadjuvant nivolumab, at surgical resection. This table comes from immunoSEQ multiplex PCR, and its TCRdb copy is limited to in-frame clones, with some not included. The repertoire consists of about 9,500 clones, with about 70% occurring once and the leading ten covering 4.2%. The clonotype was recovered from a person aged 40-85 years with oral cavity squamous cell carcinoma. The sequencing here drew on PBMCs, taken after nivolumab (anti-PD-1) treatment. The chain has TRBV12-5 and TRBJ2-7, with TRBD2 matching over 14 bases. The CDR3 DNA reads TGTGCTAGTGGTGTCGGGACTAGCGGGAGAGACGAGCAGTACTTC. It codes for CASGVGTSGRDEQYF. Full variable domain (missing parts from reference TRBV12-5 and TRBJ2-7): DARVTQTPRHKVTEMGQEVTMRCQPILGHNTVFWYRQTMMQGLELLAYFRNRAPLDDSGMPKDRFSAEMPDATLATLKIQPSEPRDSAVYFCASGVGTSGRDEQYFGPGTRLTVT.